This T cell receptor (beta chain) was observed in a study of blood T cell repertoires in COVID-19. Study in general: There were acute and convalescent COVID-19 samples, and they came from the United States, Italy and Spain.

Source study methods: Reference gene primer amplification gave estimated nucleated cell counts. Repertoires were generated with immunoSEQ multiplex PCR, while TCRdb's copy carries only in-frame clones and drops some. From that table come the V and J calls and clone size; the DNA was used to work out D and trimming. The data hold about 140,000 clones, with roughly 90% observed a single time. V was shortened by 3 bases and J by 4 bases, with 11 bases between the two germline ends. In germline, CDR1 is SGHTS, CDR2 YDEGEE. This CDR3 region has 14 residues. Material: peripheral blood. This clonotype originated in a man between 60 and 70 years old with active or convalescent COVID-19. V and J are TRBV5-8 and TRBJ1-5, with unresolved D. DNA for the CDR3: TGTGCCAGCAGCTGGCGGCAGACTAATCAGCCCCAGCATTTT. This encodes CASSWRQTNQPQHF.